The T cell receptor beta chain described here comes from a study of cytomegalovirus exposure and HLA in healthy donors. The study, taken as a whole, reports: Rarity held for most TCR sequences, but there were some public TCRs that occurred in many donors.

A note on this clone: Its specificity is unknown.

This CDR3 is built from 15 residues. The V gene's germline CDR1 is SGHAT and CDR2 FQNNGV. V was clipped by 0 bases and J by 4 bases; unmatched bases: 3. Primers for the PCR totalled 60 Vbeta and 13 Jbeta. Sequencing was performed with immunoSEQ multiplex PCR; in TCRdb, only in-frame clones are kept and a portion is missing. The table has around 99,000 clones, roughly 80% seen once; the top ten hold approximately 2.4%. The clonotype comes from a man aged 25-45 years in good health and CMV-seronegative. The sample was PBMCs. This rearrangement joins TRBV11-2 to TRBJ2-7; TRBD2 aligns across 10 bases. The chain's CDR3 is CASSLDLTSGYEQYF. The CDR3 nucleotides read TGTGCCAGCAGCTTAGATCTGACTAGCGGGTACGAGCAGTACTTC.